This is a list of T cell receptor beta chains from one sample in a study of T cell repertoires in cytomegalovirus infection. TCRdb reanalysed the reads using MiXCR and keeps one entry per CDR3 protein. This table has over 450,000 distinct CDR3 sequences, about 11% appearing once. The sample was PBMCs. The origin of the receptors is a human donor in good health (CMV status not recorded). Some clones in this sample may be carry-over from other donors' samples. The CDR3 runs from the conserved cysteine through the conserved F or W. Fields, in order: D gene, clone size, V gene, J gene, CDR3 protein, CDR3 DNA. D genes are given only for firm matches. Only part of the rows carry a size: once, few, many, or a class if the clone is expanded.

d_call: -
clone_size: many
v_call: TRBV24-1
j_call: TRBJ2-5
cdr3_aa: CATSDWDSETQYF
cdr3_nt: TGTGCCACCAGTGATTGGGACTCCGAGACCCAGTACTTC

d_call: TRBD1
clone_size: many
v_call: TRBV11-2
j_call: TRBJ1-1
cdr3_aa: CASSRAGQGGAFF
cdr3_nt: TGTGCCAGCAGCCGGGCGGGACAGGGGGGAGCTTTCTTT

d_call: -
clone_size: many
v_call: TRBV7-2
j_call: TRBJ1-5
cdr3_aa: CASSRRERGSNQPQHF
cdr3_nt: TGTGCCAGCAGCAGGAGGGAGAGGGGTAGCAATCAGCCCCAGCATTTT

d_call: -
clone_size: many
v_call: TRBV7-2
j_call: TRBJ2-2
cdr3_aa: CASRGLGVDTGELFF
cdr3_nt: TGTGCCAGCAGAGGATTGGGGGTGGACACCGGGGAGCTGTTTTTT

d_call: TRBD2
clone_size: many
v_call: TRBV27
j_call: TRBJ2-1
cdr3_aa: CASSPRAGEGNEQFF
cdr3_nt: TGTGCCAGCAGTCCGAGAGCGGGAGAGGGTAATGAGCAGTTCTTC

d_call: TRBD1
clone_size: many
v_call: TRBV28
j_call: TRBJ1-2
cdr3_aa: CASSSRQGHGYTF
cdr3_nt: TGTGCCAGCAGTTCCCGACAGGGACATGGCTACACCTTC

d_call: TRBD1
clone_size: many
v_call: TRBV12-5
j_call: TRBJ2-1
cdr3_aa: CASGLVGVGTGGTYNEQFF
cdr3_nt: TGTGCTAGTGGTTTGGTAGGGGTCGGGACAGGGGGGACCTACAATGAGCAGTTCTTC

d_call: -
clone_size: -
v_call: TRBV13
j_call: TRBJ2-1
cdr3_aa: CASSSSGTGYNEQFF
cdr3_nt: TGTGCCAGCAGCTCGTCCGGGACTGGGTACAATGAGCAGTTCTTC

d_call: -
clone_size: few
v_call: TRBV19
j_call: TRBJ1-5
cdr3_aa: CASSIDSRPQHF
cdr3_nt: TGTGCCAGTAGTATAGATTCCAGGCCCCAGCATTTT

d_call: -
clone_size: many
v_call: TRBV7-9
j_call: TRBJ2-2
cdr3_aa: CASSYRELFF
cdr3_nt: TGTGCCAGCAGCTACCGGGAGCTGTTTTTT

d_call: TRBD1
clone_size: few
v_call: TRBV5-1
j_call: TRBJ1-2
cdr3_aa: CASKADTGGYGYTF
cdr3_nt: TGCGCCAGCAAGGCGGACACAGGGGGCTATGGCTACACCTTC

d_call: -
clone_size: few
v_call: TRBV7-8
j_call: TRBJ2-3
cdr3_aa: CASSLSGGMDTQYF
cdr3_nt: TGTGCCAGCAGCTTAAGTGGGGGCATGGATACGCAGTATTTT

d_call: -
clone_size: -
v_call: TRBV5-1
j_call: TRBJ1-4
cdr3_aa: CASSLDLATNEKLFF
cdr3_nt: TGCGCCAGCAGCTTGGACCTCGCAACTAATGAAAAACTGTTTTTT

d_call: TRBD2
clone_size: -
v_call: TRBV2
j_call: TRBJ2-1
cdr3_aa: CASSTGTSGYNEQFF
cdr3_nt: TGTGCCAGCAGTACCGGGACTAGCGGTTACAATGAGCAGTTCTTC

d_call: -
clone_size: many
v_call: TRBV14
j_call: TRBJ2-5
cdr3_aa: CASSQGLNQETQYF
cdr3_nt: TGTGCCAGCAGCCAAGGACTAAACCAAGAGACCCAGTACTTC

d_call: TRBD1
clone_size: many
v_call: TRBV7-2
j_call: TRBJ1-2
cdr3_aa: CASSLDRGNYGYTF
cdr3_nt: TGTGCCAGCAGCTTGGACAGGGGAAACTATGGCTACACCTTC

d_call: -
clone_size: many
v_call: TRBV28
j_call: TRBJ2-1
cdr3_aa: CASSSDTSNEQFF
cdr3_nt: TGTGCCAGCAGTTCTGACACCTCCAATGAGCAGTTCTTC

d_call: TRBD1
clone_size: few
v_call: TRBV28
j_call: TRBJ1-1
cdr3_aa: CASDTGGLNTEAFF
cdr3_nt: TGTGCCAGCGATACAGGGGGGTTGAACACTGAAGCTTTCTTT

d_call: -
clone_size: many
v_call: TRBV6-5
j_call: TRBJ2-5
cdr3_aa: CASSSDRGGDQYF
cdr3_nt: TGTGCCAGCAGTTCGGACAGAGGGGGTGACCAGTACTTC

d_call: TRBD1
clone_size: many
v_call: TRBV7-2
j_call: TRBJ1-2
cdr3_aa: CASSSRSGTGLGGYTF
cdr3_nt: TGTGCCAGCAGCTCCAGATCCGGGACAGGGCTGGGTGGCTACACCTTC

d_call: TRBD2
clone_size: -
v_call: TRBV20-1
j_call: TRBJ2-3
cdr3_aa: CSADGGAGDTQYF
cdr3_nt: TGCAGTGCGGACGGGGGGGCGGGAGATACGCAGTATTTT

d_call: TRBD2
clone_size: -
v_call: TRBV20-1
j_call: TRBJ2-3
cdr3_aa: CSARFRGRTDTQYF
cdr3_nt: TGCAGTGCACGATTCCGCGGGAGGACAGATACGCAGTATTTT

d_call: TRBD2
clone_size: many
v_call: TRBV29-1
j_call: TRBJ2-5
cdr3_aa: CSVGSGTEGETQYF
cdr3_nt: TGCAGCGTTGGGAGCGGGACGGAGGGAGAGACCCAGTACTTC

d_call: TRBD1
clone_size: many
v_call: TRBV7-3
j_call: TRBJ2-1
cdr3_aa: CASSLGGTGVGSGQFF
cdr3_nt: TGTGCCAGCAGCTTAGGCGGGACAGGGGTGGGATCTGGGCAGTTCTTC

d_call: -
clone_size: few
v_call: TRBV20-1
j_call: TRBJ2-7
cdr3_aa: CSASQGSGYEQYF
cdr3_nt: TGCAGTGCTTCACAGGGTTCCGGGTACGAGCAGTACTTC

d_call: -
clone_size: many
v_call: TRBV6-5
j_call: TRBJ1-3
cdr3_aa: CASCLQRGSCGNTIYF
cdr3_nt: TGTGCCAGCTGTCTACAGCGAGGCTCCTGTGGAAACACCATATATTTT

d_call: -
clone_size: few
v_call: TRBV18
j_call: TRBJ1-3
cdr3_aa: CASSQTSGSSGNTIYF
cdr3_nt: TGTGCCAGCTCACAGACCTCTGGGAGCTCTGGAAACACCATATATTTT

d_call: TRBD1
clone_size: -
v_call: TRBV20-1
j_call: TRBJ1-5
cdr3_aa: CSAVTGAQPQHF
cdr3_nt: TGCAGTGCCGTGACAGGGGCCCAGCCCCAGCATTTT

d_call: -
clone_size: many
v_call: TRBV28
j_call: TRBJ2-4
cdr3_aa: CASSFEGPKNIQYF
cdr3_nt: TGTGCCAGCAGTTTTGAGGGTCCCAAAAACATTCAGTACTTC

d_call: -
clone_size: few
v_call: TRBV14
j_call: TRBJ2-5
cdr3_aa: CASSLGTRTRQETQYF
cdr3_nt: TGTGCCAGCAGCCTTGGGACACGTACGAGGCAAGAGACCCAGTACTTC

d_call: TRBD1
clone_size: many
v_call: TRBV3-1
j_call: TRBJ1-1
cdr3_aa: CASSQPWGQSYTEAFF
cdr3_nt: TGTGCCAGCAGCCAACCTTGGGGACAGTCTTACACTGAAGCTTTCTTT